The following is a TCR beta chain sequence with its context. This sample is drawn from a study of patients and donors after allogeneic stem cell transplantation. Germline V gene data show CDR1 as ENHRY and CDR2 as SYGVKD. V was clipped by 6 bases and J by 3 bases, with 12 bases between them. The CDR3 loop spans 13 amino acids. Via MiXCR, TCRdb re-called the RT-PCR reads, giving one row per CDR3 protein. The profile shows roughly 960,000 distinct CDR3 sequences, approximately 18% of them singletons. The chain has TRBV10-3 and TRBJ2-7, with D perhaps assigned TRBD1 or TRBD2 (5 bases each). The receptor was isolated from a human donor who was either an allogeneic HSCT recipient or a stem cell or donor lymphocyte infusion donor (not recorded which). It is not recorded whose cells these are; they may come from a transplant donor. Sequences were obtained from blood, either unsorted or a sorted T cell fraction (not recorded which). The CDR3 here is CAIRGTGDYEQYF. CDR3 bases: TGTGCCATCAGAGGGACCGGAGACTACGAGCAGTACTTC.